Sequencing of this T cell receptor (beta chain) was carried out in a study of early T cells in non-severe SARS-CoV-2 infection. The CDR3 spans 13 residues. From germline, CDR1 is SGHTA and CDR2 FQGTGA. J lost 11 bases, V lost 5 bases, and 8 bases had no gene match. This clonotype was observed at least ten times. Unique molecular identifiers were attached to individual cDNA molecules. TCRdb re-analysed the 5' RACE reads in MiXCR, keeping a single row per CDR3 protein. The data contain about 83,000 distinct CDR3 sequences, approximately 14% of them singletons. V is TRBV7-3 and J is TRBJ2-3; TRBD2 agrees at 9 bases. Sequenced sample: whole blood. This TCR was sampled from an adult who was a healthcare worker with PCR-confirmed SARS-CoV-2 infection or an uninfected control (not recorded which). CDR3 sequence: CASSPPSGTVQYF. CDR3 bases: TGTGCCAGCAGCCCCCCTAGCGGGACTGTGCAGTATTTT. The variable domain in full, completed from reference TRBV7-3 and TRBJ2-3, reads GAGVSQTPSNKVTEKGKYVELRCDPISGHTALYWYRQSLGQGPEFLIYFQGTGAADDSGLPNDRFFAVRPEGSVSTLKIQRTERGDSAVYLCASSPPSGTVQYFGPGTRLTVL.